This T cell receptor beta chain originates from a study of cytomegalovirus exposure and HLA in healthy donors. General study results and limits: In a later analysis, at a false discovery rate of 0.05, over 15,000 TCR beta sequences were associated with HLA alleles. A previous analysis found most TCR beta V segments productive roughly 87% or roughly 30% of the time. No immune exposure information besides CMV serostatus was available.

This clone has just one count. Antigen specificity is unknown. Primers for the PCR totalled 60 Vbeta and 13 Jbeta. Measured with immunoSEQ multiplex PCR; TCRdb has only the in-frame clones, and not every one. The sample carries about 180,000 clones, over 70% recorded once. The CDR3 totals 16 residues. J was trimmed by 1 base and V by 5 bases; bases with no gene match: 8. Germline V lookup: CDR1 MDHEN, CDR2 SYDVKM. Sequenced material: PBMCs. This sequence was found in a woman aged 60-70 years in good health and CMV-seropositive. The chain is built from TRBV28 and TRBJ1-1; TRBD1 aligns across 9 bases. The CDR3 protein is CASSPGTGPPNTEAFF. In DNA form, the CDR3 reads TGTGCCAGCAGTCCCGGGACAGGGCCCCCGAACACTGAAGCTTTCTTT.